These 16 T cell receptor beta chains were sequenced from one sample in a study of T cells in Graves' hyperthyroidism and ophthalmopathy. Amplified TCR beta CDR3 regions derived from RNA transcripts. The TCR CDR3 was amplified in a first-round RT-PCR using the HTBI primer set. Via MiXCR, TCRdb re-called the multiplex PCR reads, giving one row per CDR3 protein. The sample has 500,000 to 750,000 distinct CDR3 sequences, over 12% seen once. Material: blood. The receptors here all came from a woman between 18 and 29 years old with Graves' ophthalmopathy.

The CDR3 spells CASSLGQGLNIQYF. Here the CDR3 DNA reads TGTGCCAGCAGCTTGGGACAGGGACTAAACATTCAGTACTTC. J is TRBJ2-4 and V is TRBV5-6; TRBD1 might be the D (7 bases). The V and J ends lost 0 bases and 6 bases respectively, with 10 bases between them. This CDR3 has 14 residues. Germline loops: CDR1 SGHDT, CDR2 YYEEEE.

This clonotype was found many times. The chain combines TRBV3-1 with TRBJ2-7; D remains ambiguous. Germline values: CDR1 LGHDT, CDR2 YNNKEL (reference sequence). This CDR3 is built from 12 residues. V was pared by 1 base and J by 9 bases, with 10 bases between. Here the CDR3 reads CASSQAGIGQYF. For the CDR3, the DNA is TGTGCCAGCAGCCAAGCTGGGATTGGGCAGTACTTC.

This clonotype was seen ten or more times. V usage is TRBV11-3 and J usage is TRBJ2-7; 11 bases are shared with TRBD2. This CDR3 contains 14 residues. The germline V gene has CDR1 SGHNT and CDR2 YENEEA. Trimming at V came to 5 bases and at J to 2 bases, leaving 2 bases not matched to a gene. As DNA, the CDR3 is TGTGCCAGCAGCCGACTAGCGGGACCCTACGAGCAGTACTTC. Translating it yields CASSRLAGPYEQYF.

This clonotype was seen many times. The rearrangement links TRBV5-1 to TRBJ2-7; the D is unclear. The V gene's germline CDR1 is SGHRS and CDR2 YFSETQ. The germline V and J ends were trimmed by 4 bases and 5 bases, with 7 bases remaining between them. The CDR3 is made up of 11 amino acids. DNA for the CDR3: TGCGCCAGCAGCCCACCCCACGAGCAGTACTTC. Encoded protein: CASSPPHEQYF.

V usage is TRBV4-3 and J usage is TRBJ1-1; D uncertain. V lost 7 bases and J lost 0, with 9 bases in between. Germline CDR1 and CDR2: LGHNA and YSLEER. The CDR3 length is 13 residues. The CDR3 DNA is TGCGCCAGCACTAAGGTGATGAACACTGAAGCTTTCTTT. Translated, it gives CASTKVMNTEAFF.

This clonotype has a count of ten or more. The rearrangement joins TRBV28 to TRBJ2-7; a possible D gene is TRBD2 (5 bases). This CDR3 spans 11 amino acids. V was trimmed by 11 bases and J by 7 bases, leaving 15 bases between them. CDR1 MDHEN and CDR2 SYDVKM come from the germline V gene. The CDR3: CASSYEGEQYF. DNA for the CDR3: TGTGCCTCTTCCTACGAGGGTGAGCAGTACTTC.

Concerning this clonotype: A much larger clone sits a single nucleotide away, making a read error possible. The V call is TRBV6-5, the J call TRBJ2-7; D not certain. The CDR3 runs to 15 residues. The germline CDR1 and CDR2 sequences are MNHEY and SVGAGI. The CDR3 here is CASSYSPGSIYEQDF. The CDR3 region has the DNA TGTGCCAGCAGTTACTCGCCTGGGTCCATCTACGAGCAGGACTTC.

This clonotype showed up many times. This chain joins TRBV6-2 or TRBV6-3 and TRBJ2-7; TRBD1 aligns across 9 bases. The trim removed 0 bases at V and 2 bases at J, leaving 5 bases unmatched. CDR1 and CDR2 (germline): MNHEY, SVGEGT. The CDR3 covers 16 residues. The CDR3 protein is CASSYSMRQGAYEQYF. In nucleotides, the CDR3 is TGTGCCAGCAGTTACTCGATGAGACAGGGGGCCTACGAGCAGTACTTC.

This clonotype was detected ten times or more. The J gene is TRBJ1-6, the V gene TRBV6-5; D ambiguous. Trimming left V 2 bases short and J 7 bases short, with 6 bases between. This CDR3 contains 13 residues. Germline-derived CDR1 and CDR2 are MNHEY and SVGAGI. CDR3 in DNA: TGTGCCAGCAGTTACGGATCCAATTCACCCCTCCACTTT. This codes for CASSYGSNSPLHF.

This clonotype was observed a few times. The chain employs TRBV3-1 and TRBJ2-7, with D uncertain. Germline V lookup: CDR1 LGHDT, CDR2 YNNKEL (reference sequence). V was cut by 1 base and J by 3 bases, with 13 bases left in between. The CDR3 is made up of 15 amino acids. CDR3 nucleotides: TGTGCCAGCAGCCAAGTCTCCGGCCGTAACTACGAGCAGTACTTC. Amino acid sequence: CASSQVSGRNYEQYF.

The sample holds many counts of this clonotype. The chain recombines TRBV20-1 with TRBJ2-5; D remains ambiguous. The CDR3 spans 13 residues. Per the germline V gene, CDR1 is DFQATT and CDR2 is SNEGSKA (reference sequence). V was clipped by 1 base and J by 4 bases, with 10 bases between them. CDR3 nucleotide sequence: TGCAGTGCTAGAGTTTTCCGAGCAGAGACCCAGTACTTC. It is translated as CSARVFRAETQYF.

This clonotype was seen ten or more times. J is TRBJ2-1 and V is TRBV6-1; no reliable D call. V lost 7 bases and J 7 bases, leaving 17 bases between the germline ends. The CDR3 covers 14 residues. Germline V gene data show CDR1 as MNHNS and CDR2 as SASEGT. The CDR3 protein is CASTKLAPPNEQFF. The DNA of the CDR3 is TGTGCCAGCACTAAGCTGGCCCCTCCGAATGAGCAGTTCTTC.

This clonotype has just a few counts. V is TRBV9 and J is TRBJ1-4; D remains unclear. Trimming shortened V by 0 bases and J by 6 bases, and 12 bases separated the two germline ends. There are 15 residues in the CDR3. Looked up from germline, CDR1 is SGDLS and CDR2 is YYNGEE. Here the CDR3 reads CASSVDGGPYEKLFF. CDR3 nucleotide sequence: TGTGCCAGCAGCGTAGACGGTGGACCTTATGAAAAACTGTTTTTT.

This clonotype was observed many times. The chain combines TRBV5-5 with TRBJ2-1, with D maybe TRBD2 (6 bases). The germline gives CDR1 SGHKS, CDR2 YYEKEE (reference sequence). This CDR3 is 15 amino acids long. V shed 3 bases and J shed 3 bases, with 13 bases lying between them. CDR3 amino acids: CASSYGGKGYNEQFF. For the CDR3, the DNA is TGTGCCAGCAGCTACGGAGGGAAGGGCTACAATGAGCAGTTCTTC.

This clonotype was recorded many times. V is TRBV19 and J is TRBJ2-1; TRBD2 matches 7 bases. The V gene's germline CDR1 is LNHDA and CDR2 SQIVND (reference sequence). V gave up 0 bases and J gave up 6 bases; unmatched junction bases: 8. The CDR3 covers 16 residues. The CDR3 nucleotides read TGTGCCAGTAGTATAGATGGGACTAACCCCCGCAATGAGCAGTTCTTC. Residues: CASSIDGTNPRNEQFF.

This clonotype occurred many times. The genes are TRBV12-3 or TRBV12-4 and TRBJ2-1, with 7 positions matching TRBD2. The V and J ends lost 6 bases and 6 bases, in that order; junction bases with no gene match: 11. CDR3 length: 15 residues. DNA for the CDR3: TGTGCCAGCAGCTCGGGGTTAGCGGGTCTCAATGAGCAGTTCTTC. Protein sequence: CASSSGLAGLNEQFF.